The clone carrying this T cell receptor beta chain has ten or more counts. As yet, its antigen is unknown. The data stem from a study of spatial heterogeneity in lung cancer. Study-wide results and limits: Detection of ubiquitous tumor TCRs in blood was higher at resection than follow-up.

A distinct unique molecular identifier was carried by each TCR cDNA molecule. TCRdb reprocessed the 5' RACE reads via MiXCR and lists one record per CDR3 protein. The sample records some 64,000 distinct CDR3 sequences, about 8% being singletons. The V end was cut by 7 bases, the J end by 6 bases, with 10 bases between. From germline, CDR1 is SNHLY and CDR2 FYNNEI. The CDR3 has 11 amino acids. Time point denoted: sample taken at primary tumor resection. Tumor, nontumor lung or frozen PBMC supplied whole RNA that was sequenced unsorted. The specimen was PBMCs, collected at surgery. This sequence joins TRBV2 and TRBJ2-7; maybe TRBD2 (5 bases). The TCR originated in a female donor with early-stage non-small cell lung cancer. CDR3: CASTERVEQYF. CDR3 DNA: TGTGCCAGCACGGAGAGGGTCGAGCAGTACTTC.